This T cell receptor beta chain was identified during a study of CD4 and CD8 cells across lung adenocarcinoma regions. TCRdb re-analysed the PCR reads in MiXCR, keeping a single row per CDR3 protein. The profile shows some 12,000 distinct CDR3 sequences, 40% to 55% of them singletons. The CDR3 has 18 amino acids. Per germline, CDR1 MGHDK and CDR2 SYGVNS. Trimming stripped 5 bases from V and 0 bases from J, with 20 bases between. Donors had localized lung adenocarcinoma, a non-small cell lung cancer. The J gene is TRBJ2-1, the V gene TRBV25-1; D possibly corresponds to TRBD1 (6 bases). The TCR was taken from a female donor with lung adenocarcinoma. The CD4 and CD8 labels of this study may be unreliable. Material for sequencing was CD8+ T cells from the margin of a lung tumor. The CDR3 DNA is TGTGCCAGCAGTCCCCTCGGACAGTCCTCCTCCTCCTACAATGAGCAGTTCTTC. Protein product: CASSPLGQSSSSYNEQFF.